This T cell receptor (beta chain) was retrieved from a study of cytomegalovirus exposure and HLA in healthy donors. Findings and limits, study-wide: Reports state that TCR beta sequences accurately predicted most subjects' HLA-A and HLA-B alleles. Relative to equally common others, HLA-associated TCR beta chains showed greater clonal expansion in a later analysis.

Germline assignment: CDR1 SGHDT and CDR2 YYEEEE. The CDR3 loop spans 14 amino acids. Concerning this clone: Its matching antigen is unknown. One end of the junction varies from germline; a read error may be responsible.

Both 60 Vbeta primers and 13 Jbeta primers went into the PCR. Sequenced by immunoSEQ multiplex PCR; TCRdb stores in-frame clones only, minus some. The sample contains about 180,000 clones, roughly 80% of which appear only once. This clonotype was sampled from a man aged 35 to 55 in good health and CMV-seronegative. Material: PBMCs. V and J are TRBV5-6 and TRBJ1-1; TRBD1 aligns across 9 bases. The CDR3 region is CASSGWSFRDRVVF. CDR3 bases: TGTGCCAGCAGCGGATGGTCCTTCCGGGACAGGGTGGTCTTT. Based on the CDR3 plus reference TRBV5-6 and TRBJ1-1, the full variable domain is DAGVTQSPTHLIKTRGQQVTLRCSPKSGHDTVSWYQQALGQGPQFIFQYYEEEERQRGNFPDRFSGHQFPNYSSELNVNALLLGDSALYLCASSGWSFRDRVVFGQGTRLTVV.